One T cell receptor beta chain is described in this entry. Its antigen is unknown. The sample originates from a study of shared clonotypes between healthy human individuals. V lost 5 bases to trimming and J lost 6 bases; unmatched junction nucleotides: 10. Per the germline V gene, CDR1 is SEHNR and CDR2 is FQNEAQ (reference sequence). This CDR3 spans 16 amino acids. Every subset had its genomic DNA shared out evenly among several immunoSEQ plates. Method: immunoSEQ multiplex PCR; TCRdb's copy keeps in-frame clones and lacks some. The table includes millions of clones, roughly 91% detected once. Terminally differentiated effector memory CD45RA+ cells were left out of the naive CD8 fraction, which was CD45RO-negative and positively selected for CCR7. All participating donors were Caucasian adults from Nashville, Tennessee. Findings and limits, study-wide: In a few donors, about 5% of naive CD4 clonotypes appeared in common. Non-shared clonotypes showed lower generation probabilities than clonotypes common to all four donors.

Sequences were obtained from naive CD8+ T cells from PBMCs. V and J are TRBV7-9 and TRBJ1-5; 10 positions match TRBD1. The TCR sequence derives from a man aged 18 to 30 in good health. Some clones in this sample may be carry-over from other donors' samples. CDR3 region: CASSGTGEGLFQPQHF. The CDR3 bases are TGTGCCAGCAGCGGGACAGGGGAGGGGTTGTTTCAGCCCCAGCATTTT.